The rows below give T cell receptor beta chains drawn from one sample of a study of T cell responses to AZD1222 COVID-19 vaccine. The method was immunoSEQ multiplex PCR; TCRdb's version includes in-frame clones alone and lacks a portion of them. The data show nearly 110,000 clones, 80% to 95% seen once. Sequenced here: peripheral blood, sampled 28 days after the second AZD1222 dose. The source is an adult who received the AZD1222 COVID-19 vaccine. Both conserved end residues are part of each CDR3. Each record gives: CDR3 length, V gene, J gene, clone size, D gene, CDR3 DNA, CDR3 protein. The D gene is left open where the match is weak. Size tells how often a clone was seen (once, few, many) or the class of an expanded clone, and some rows leave it out.

>18|TRBV6-1|TRBJ2-3|many|.
TGTGCCAGCAGTGAAGAGCACCTCCGCGACCTCTCACTAGATACGCAGTATTTT
CASSEEHLRDLSLDTQYF
>14|TRBV6-5|TRBJ2-3|.|.
TGTGCCAGCAGTTACTCGTCCGGCAAGGATACGCAGTATTTT
CASSYSSGKDTQYF
>10|TRBV6-4|TRBJ2-7|.|.
TGTGCCAGCAGTGACTGGCACCAGTACTTC
CASSDWHQYF
>16|TRBV3-1/TRBV3-2|TRBJ1-6|.|TRBD1
TGTGCCAGCAGCGACAGGGGCACAGGGGCGAATTCACCCCTCCACTTT
CASSDRGTGANSPLHF
>16|TRBV5-1|TRBJ1-2|.|TRBD1
TGCGCCAGCAGCTTGAGGGCGGGACAGGGGACCAAAGGCTACACCTTC
CASSLRAGQGTKGYTF
>14|TRBV7-9|TRBJ1-2|.|.
TGTGCCAGCATCCCGGGATCAGGGGACTATGGCTACACCTTC
CASIPGSGDYGYTF
>13|TRBV6-5|TRBJ2-7|.|.
TGTGCCAGCAGTTACCGCGGTTTGAACGAGCAGTACTTC
CASSYRGLNEQYF
>17|TRBV6-2/TRBV6-3|TRBJ2-1|once|.
TGTGCCAGCAGTTACTCGATGGCGAGTTACTCCTACAATGAGCAGTTCTTC
CASSYSMASYSYNEQFF
>12|TRBV18|TRBJ1-1|once|.
TGTGCCAGCTCGCTCAACCGGGGGGAAGCTTTCTTT
CASSLNRGEAFF
>14|TRBV2|TRBJ2-3|once|.
TGTGCCACGGGGGGCGAACCTAGCACAGATACGCAGTATTTT
CATGGEPSTDTQYF
>15|TRBV6-5|TRBJ2-7|once|.
TGTGCCACTACCGCGATGACCCAACGCTCCTACGAGCAGTACTTC
CATTAMTQRSYEQYF
>14|TRBV6-1|TRBJ1-5|.|.
TGTGCCAGCAGTGAGACCAGGGTAAATCAGCCCCAGCATTTT
CASSETRVNQPQHF
>12|TRBV11-3|TRBJ2-1|once|.
TGTGCCAGCAGCTTAGTCGGAAGAGAGCAGTTCTTC
CASSLVGREQFF
>17|TRBV6-2/TRBV6-3|TRBJ1-5|.|.
TGTGCCAGCAGTTACCGGCCGTCGACTTATAGCAATCAGCCCCAGCATTTT
CASSYRPSTYSNQPQHF
>16|TRBV6-4|TRBJ1-6|.|.
TGTGCCAGCAGTGTAGCCCCTGTCGGGGGAGGCTCACCCCTCCACTTT
CASSVAPVGGGSPLHF
>15|TRBV5-1|TRBJ2-3|.|TRBD1
TGCGCCAGCAGCAACAGGGGCAGGGGCGCAGATACGCAGTATTTT
CASSNRGRGADTQYF
>16|TRBV5-4|TRBJ2-3|.|.
TGTGCCAGCAGCTTGGCGGCTAGCGCCGGCACAGATACGCAGTATTTT
CASSLAASAGTDTQYF
>15|TRBV6-5|TRBJ2-7|.|TRBD2
TGTGCCAGCAGTTCCGCGGGGGTAGCCACCTACGAGCAGTACTTC
CASSSAGVATYEQYF
>12|TRBV18|TRBJ1-2|once|.
TGTGCCAGCTCACCTGATCTCTATGGCTACACCTTC
CASSPDLYGYTF
>13|TRBV6-5|TRBJ1-5|few|.
TGTGCCAGCAGCAACAGGGCCAATCAGCCCCAGCATTTT
CASSNRANQPQHF
>14|TRBV6-5|TRBJ1-6|.|.
TGTGCCAGCAGTTACTCGTATCTCGATTCACCCCTCCACTTT
CASSYSYLDSPLHF
>14|TRBV4-1|TRBJ1-5|once|.
TGCGCCAGCAGTCCTGGACATGACAATCAGCCCCAGCATTTT
CASSPGHDNQPQHF
>12|TRBV12-3/TRBV12-4|TRBJ1-1|.|.
TGTGCCAGCAGGCGGGGGAACACTGAAGCTTTCTTT
CASRRGNTEAFF
>14|TRBV6-6|TRBJ1-2|.|.
TGTGCCAGCAGATCAGGGTGGGCTAACTATGGCTACACCTTC
CASRSGWANYGYTF
>12|TRBV12-3/TRBV12-4|TRBJ1-2|once|.
TGTGCCAGCAGTTTCGGGGATGGCTCCTACACCTTC
CASSFGDGSYTF